This T cell receptor beta chain was sequenced for a study of tumor-infiltrating lymphocytes in primary liver carcinoma. With a constant-region primer, TCR beta cDNA was made from approximately 520 ng of total RNA. Three-round nested multiplex PCR performed with slightly modified ARM-PCR produced the TCR beta libraries. The first two PCR rounds used TRBV1-TRBV30 primers with a Cbeta primer, approximately 10 cycles each. TCRdb ran MiXCR on the multiplex PCR reads and lists one entry per CDR3 protein. In the table there are over 100,000 distinct CDR3 sequences, 55% to 70% of which are singletons. The CDR3 has 15 amino acids. V lost 5 bases to trimming and J lost 3 bases; unmatched junction nucleotides: 6. Germline loops: CDR1 SGHVS, CDR2 FQNEAQ. This clonotype was observed many times. Scientists recovered RNA and DNA together from approximately 20-30 mg of unsorted bulk tissue.

Input material: tumor-adjacent normal liver tissue. This chain connects TRBV7-8 to TRBJ1-4; TRBD1 matches 7 bases. The receptor's source is a woman aged 60-70 years with primary liver carcinoma and hepatitis B virus infection. As DNA, the CDR3 is TGTGCCAGCAGCCGCCGACAGGGTTCTAATGAAAAACTGTTTTTT. Amino acids: CASSRRQGSNEKLFF.